This T cell receptor beta chain comes out of a study of blood T cells in healthy people across ages (dated by TCRdb to the mid-2010s). As for the study more broadly: In model experiments, template switching captured about one uniquely barcoded TCR beta cDNA molecule for every two T cells. The donors were divided into four age groups: young (average around 16 years), middle-aged (approximately 42), aged (around 59) and long-lived (about 80). To track age-related changes in TCR beta repertoire diversity, the study relied on deep sequencing normalized with unique cDNA molecular identifiers. To avoid experimental bias, donors of different ages were spread randomly across the sequencing lanes. Two additional independent replicas of 1 million unique cDNA reads from the same blood draw were analyzed for two donors (one aged 18 to 29 and one aged 80 or older).

This clonotype was seen many times. The antigen it binds to is not known. Base qualities are not provided; no much larger clone lies one nucleotide away. Libraries were constructed by 5' RACE. TCRdb records Illumina HiSeq 2500 as the sequencer. A second roughly 6 to 12 cycle PCR used a sample-barcoded 5' primer and a J-beta primer mix. A template-switch 5' adaptor carrying 12 random nucleotides introduced a unique molecular identifier onto each TCR beta cDNA molecule. At least 3 million CDR3-containing paired-end reads were obtained from each sample. The Mint cDNA synthesis kit, primed by a TRBC-specific oligonucleotide, was used to synthesize first-strand cDNA from all RNA. Following uracil-DNA glycosylase treatment, all cDNA underwent a first 18-cycle PCR with the universal primers M1SS and BC2_uni_R. As for how the authors treated the data: For normalization, 1 million high-quality reads, each with a distinct molecular identifier, were randomly selected from each sample. Instead of being binned into consensus sequences, reads that shared molecular identifiers were thrown out. CDR3 identification, clonotype clustering and error correction used MiTCR with a Q25 quality threshold and the strictest error-elimination algorithm. A nonparametric unseen species model using Euler transformation provided a lower-bound estimate of total TCR beta diversity. Using fastp at Q25 and MiXCR, TCRdb reprocessed the public reads and kept productive beta chains. Rows with a matching CDR3 protein are joined into one entry that keeps the most common DNA and genes. The authors' filters were not applied to this entry. The sample table holds about 640,000 distinct CDR3 sequences, of which about 28% were seen once. Around a sixth of the sample lies in the top ten.

From cysteine to phenylalanine, the CDR3 is 13 amino acids long. Left in the record is the CDR3 DNA by itself, 39 bases read in frame from the first base. From V the trimming removes 6 bases and from J it removes 7 bases, while the gene matches leave 6 bases of the junction unaccounted for. As encoded in the germline V gene (reference sequence), CDR1 is DFQATT while CDR2 is SNEGSKA. The paper's findings and limits, for the study overall: Because donor CMV infection status was unknown, age-related changes in expanded clonotypes were potentially confounded. Since profiling was done on bulk unsorted PBMCs, naive and antigen-experienced compartments could not be conclusively compared. Estimates of total diversity from one million sequenced T cells were regarded as lower bounds and underestimates. Compared with the aged group, the long-lived group had more naive CD4+ T cells, fewer expanded clones and increased TCR diversity, suggesting age selection. The percentage of naive T cells measured by flow cytometry correlated strongly with observed TCR beta diversity. As age increased, observed TCR beta diversity per million T cells dropped in a roughly linear way, and a significant reduction was already evident by age around 41.

The donors were roughly 40 Caucasian individuals from Russia, aged roughly 6 to 90 years, who were systemically healthy. Approximately 10 milliliters of peripheral blood were collected from each donor into EDTA-treated Vacutainer tubes. Ficoll-Paque density-gradient centrifugation was used to isolate PBMCs, with at least 6 million obtained per sample. Trizol reagent was used to extract total RNA from PBMCs, with at least 5.5 micrograms per sample. Naive CD45RAhigh/CD27high T cell percentages were measured by flow cytometry on a PBMC aliquot from every donor. Rearrangement joined TRBV20-1 to TRBJ2-7, with TRBD2 matching 13 junction bases. The TCR sequence derives from a woman aged 80 or over in good health. The sample consisted of blood. The DNA sequence is as follows: TGCAGTGCGCGACTAGCGGGGGGTGGGGAGCAGTACTTC. Translated, it reads CSARLAGGGEQYF.